These 27 T cell receptor beta chains were all obtained from the same sample, sequenced in a study of early stage breast cancer tumors. Some clones are missing from TCRdb's copy, which holds only in-frame ones; the method was immunoSEQ multiplex PCR. Of 25,000 to 30,000 clones listed, roughly two thirds are singletons. The sequenced sample was blood. The source is a person in their fifties or sixties with breast cancer.

The chain couples TRBV2 to TRBJ1-2; tentatively, D is TRBD1 (6 bases). The germline V gene encodes CDR1 SNHLY and CDR2 FYNNEI. This CDR3 comprises 13 residues. The V end was cut by 7 bases, the J end by 5 bases, with 14 bases between. The CDR3 here is CASTEGRGYGYTF. The DNA of the CDR3 is TGTGCCAGCACCGAGGGCAGGGGATATGGCTACACCTTC. Looking up the rest from reference TRBV2 and TRBJ1-2 gives the full variable domain: EPEVTQTPSHQVTQMGQEVILRCVPISNHLYFYWYRQILGQKVEFLVSFYNNEISEKSEIFDDQFSVERPDGSNFTLKIRSTKLEDSAMYFCASTEGRGYGYTFGSGTRLTVV.

The CDR3 here is CASSQLGERGDTQYF. CDR3 sequence (DNA): TGCGCCAGCAGCCAGCTTGGGGAGAGGGGAGATACGCAGTATTTT. The chain combines TRBV5-1 with TRBJ2-3; tentatively, D is TRBD1 or TRBD2 (5 bases each). With 4 bases removed from V and 5 bases from J, the gap between germline ends came to 17 bases. The CDR3 has 15 residues. Germline lookup yields CDR1 SGHRS and CDR2 YFSETQ.

This clone was seen a handful of times. The rearrangement uses TRBV2 and TRBJ2-3; a possible D gene is TRBD2 (5 bases). The V gene lost 4 bases and the J gene lost 11 bases, with 10 bases spanning the gap. The CDR3 is 11 residues long. From germline, CDR1 is SNHLY and CDR2 FYNNEI. This chain's CDR3 is CASSGGGRQYF. Written as DNA, the CDR3 is TGTGCCAGCAGTGGTGGAGGAAGGCAGTATTTT.

The chain combines TRBV25-1 with TRBJ1-1; 10 bases line up with TRBD1. The CDR3 totals 18 residues. V gave up 5 bases and J gave up 1 base; unmatched junction bases: 13. The germline CDR1 and CDR2 sequences are MGHDK and SYGVNS. CDR3 nucleotides: TGTGCCAGCAGTCACAGGACAGGGGGAATAACAGGGAACACTGAAGCTTTCTTT. It codes for CASSHRTGGITGNTEAFF.

The rearrangement joins TRBV4-3 to TRBJ2-5; 7 nucleotides match TRBD2. The CDR3 covers 16 residues. From germline, CDR1 is LGHNA and CDR2 YSLEER. With V trimmed by 4 bases and J by 2 bases, 10 bases remained unmatched. The CDR3 sequence: CASSLEGSGTQETQYF. As DNA, the CDR3 is TGCGCCAGCAGCCTGGAAGGGAGCGGGACTCAAGAGACCCAGTACTTC.

This chain joins TRBV7-3 and TRBJ2-3; maybe TRBD2 (5 bases). Germline CDR1 reads SGHTA; CDR2 reads FQGTGA. CDR3 size: 15 residues. Trimming shortened V by 3 bases and J by 0 bases, and 10 bases separated the two germline ends. The CDR3 loop is CASSLSGGSTDTQYF. The DNA of the CDR3 is TGTGCCAGCAGCTTGTCGGGCGGGAGCACAGATACGCAGTATTTT.

The CDR3 nucleotides read TGTGCCAGCAGTGAAGAGGACAGCATGAACACTGAAGCTTTCTTT. Protein product: CASSEEDSMNTEAFF. J is TRBJ1-1 and V is TRBV6-1; weak D call: TRBD1 (6 bases). Germline loops: CDR1 MNHNS, CDR2 SASEGT. The V end was cut by 1 base, the J end by 0 bases, with 9 bases between. CDR3 size: 15 residues.

The chain combines TRBV25-1 with TRBJ2-1, with D hard to call. The CDR3 is 11 amino acids. The germline CDR1 and CDR2 sequences are MGHDK and SYGVNS. V shed 8 bases and J shed 10 bases, with 12 bases lying between them. Here the CDR3 reads CASGTLGEQFF. The CDR3 region has the DNA TGTGCCAGCGGTACGCTAGGGGAGCAGTTCTTC.

This clone was counted once. This chain connects TRBV2 to TRBJ2-3; 7 bases agree with TRBD2. CDR3 length equals 15 residues. Trimming removed 4 bases from V and 2 bases from J; junction bases left unmatched: 6. The germline V gene has CDR1 SNHLY and CDR2 FYNNEI. The CDR3 DNA sequence: TGTGCCAGCAGTGTTGGGACTACGTACACAGATACGCAGTATTTT. Amino acid sequence: CASSVGTTYTDTQYF.

This chain joins TRBV27 and TRBJ2-6; tentatively, D is TRBD1 or TRBD2 (5 bases each). The CDR3 loop spans 18 amino acids. In germline, CDR1 is MNHEY, CDR2 SMNVEV (reference sequence). V dropped 6 bases and J dropped 0 bases, with 18 bases sitting between them. CDR3 DNA: TGTGCCAGCAGCTATACGGGATCAGGGTACTCTGGGGCCAACGTCCTGACTTTC. Amino acids: CASSYTGSGYSGANVLTF.

The rearrangement uses TRBV18 and TRBJ2-7; D possibly corresponds to TRBD2 (6 bases). The germline V and J ends were trimmed by 3 bases and 7 bases, with 16 bases remaining between them. This CDR3 is 14 amino acids long. The V gene's germline CDR1 is KGHSH and CDR2 LQKENI. CDR3 in amino acids: CASSPRLDYLEQYF. The DNA for the CDR3 is TGTGCCAGCTCACCCCGACTAGACTACCTGGAGCAGTACTTC.

This clone was detected a few times. The chain links TRBV6-6 to TRBJ2-7; tentatively, D is TRBD1 (5 bases). Germline values: CDR1 MNHNY, CDR2 SVGAGI (reference sequence). Trimming removed 6 bases at V and 0 bases at J, with 15 bases between. The CDR3 extends over 15 amino acids. The CDR3 region has the DNA TGTGCCAGCAGACACGACAGCGCAAACTCCTACGAGCAGTACTTC. Protein: CASRHDSANSYEQYF.

This rearrangement joins TRBV9 to TRBJ1-2, with 10 positions matching TRBD1. The germline CDR1 and CDR2 sequences are SGDLS and YYNGEE. The CDR3 spans 15 residues. Trimming cost V 3 bases and J 4 bases; bases outside gene matches: 6. The DNA of the CDR3 is TGTGCCAGCAGCGCCGCCGGGACAGGGGTCTATGGCTACACCTTC. Its translation: CASSAAGTGVYGYTF.

The rearrangement links TRBV7-9 to TRBJ2-1; D not resolved. This CDR3 contains 17 residues. The V gene lost 5 bases and the J gene lost 0 bases, with 17 bases spanning the gap. Germline values: CDR1 SEHNR, CDR2 FQNEAQ (reference sequence). The CDR3 reads CASSPLSKISSYNEQFF. The CDR3, as DNA: TGTGCCAGCAGCCCTTTGAGTAAGATAAGCTCCTACAATGAGCAGTTCTTC.

This sequence joins TRBV19 and TRBJ2-2, with a weak D call TRBD2 (5 bases). Trimming took 4 bases from V and 3 from J, leaving 6 bases between them. CDR1 and CDR2 (germline): LNHDA, SQIVND (reference sequence). This CDR3 region has 13 residues. As DNA, the CDR3 is TGTGCCAGTAGTACCGGGGACACCGGGGAGCTGTTTTTT. As protein: CASSTGDTGELFF.

The chain uses TRBV5-4 and TRBJ1-2; 7 bases agree with TRBD1. With 4 bases clipped from V and 4 bases from J, the junction kept 10 bases outside the gene matches. CDR3 size: 15 residues. Germline values: CDR1 SGHNT, CDR2 YYREEE (reference sequence). CDR3 amino acids: CASSTGTETFYGYTF. The CDR3 DNA follows: TGTGCCAGCAGCACCGGGACAGAGACGTTCTATGGCTACACCTTC.

This clone was seen more than once but under ten times. This chain joins TRBV19 and TRBJ1-1, with D perhaps TRBD1 (6 bases). V gave up 6 bases and J gave up 4 bases, with 18 bases separating them. CDR3 length equals 15 residues. The germline V gene has CDR1 LNHDA and CDR2 SQIVND (reference sequence). CDR3 DNA sequence: TGTGCCAGTAGCCACAGGGCTGTGAGGAGCACTGAAGCTTTCTTT. It is translated as CASSHRAVRSTEAFF. The full variable domain, completed using reference TRBV19 and TRBJ1-1, is DGGITQSPKYLFRKEGQNVTLSCEQNLNHDAMYWYRQDPGQGLRLIYYSQIVNDFQKGDIAEGYSVSREKKESFPLTVTSAQKNPTAFYLCASSHRAVRSTEAFFGQGTRLTVV.

This chain connects TRBV7-3 to TRBJ2-1; maybe TRBD2 (6 bases). Germline V gives CDR1 SGHTA, CDR2 FQGTGA. The CDR3 is 12 amino acids. V lost 2 bases to trimming and J lost 12 bases, with 11 bases between them. The CDR3 is CASSLSGGRQFF. The CDR3 nucleotides read TGTGCCAGCAGCTTATCTGGGGGGAGGCAGTTCTTC. Full variable domain (rest looked up from reference TRBV7-3 and TRBJ2-1): GAGVSQTPSNKVTEKGKYVELRCDPISGHTALYWYRQSLGQGPEFLIYFQGTGAADDSGLPNDRFFAVRPEGSVSTLKIQRTERGDSAVYLCASSLSGGRQFFGPGTRLTVL.

The V call is TRBV11-2, the J call TRBJ1-3, with unresolved D. The CDR3 has 16 residues. The V gene lost 2 bases and the J gene lost 0 bases, with 11 bases spanning the gap. Germline V gene data show CDR1 as SGHAT and CDR2 as FQNNGV. CDR3 region: CASSLLRGNSGNTIYF. The CDR3 region has the DNA TGTGCCAGCAGCTTATTACGCGGCAACTCTGGAAACACCATATATTTT.

V is TRBV9 and J is TRBJ2-1; 8 bases are a match to TRBD1. The germline CDR1 and CDR2 sequences are SGDLS and YYNGEE. V lost 4 bases, J lost 5 bases, and 8 bases stayed unmatched. The CDR3 is made up of 15 amino acids. In nucleotides, the CDR3 is TGTGCCAGCAGCCCTGGACAGGGACTTCACAATGAGCAGTTCTTC. Protein: CASSPGQGLHNEQFF.

This clone was counted between two and nine times. V is TRBV4-2 and J is TRBJ2-2, with 8 bases matching TRBD1. The CDR3 has 14 amino acids. The germline CDR1 and CDR2 sequences are LGHNA and YNFKEQ. Trimming took 4 bases from V and 4 from J; bases not matched to a gene: 2. The CDR3 DNA reads as TGTGCCAGCAGCCGAGACAGGGGCACCGGGGAGCTGTTTTTT. Encoded protein: CASSRDRGTGELFF.

Only a few counts were recorded for this clone. The chain has TRBV20-1 and TRBJ1-2, with D tentatively TRBD1 (6 bases). The CDR3 runs 11 residues. CDR1 is DFQATT and CDR2 is SNEGSKA in the germline V gene (reference sequence). Trimming took off 6 bases at V and 4 bases at J, with 9 bases between the two ends. The CDR3 loop reads CSARGPYGYTF. The DNA of the CDR3 is TGCAGTGCCCGGGGGCCCTATGGCTACACCTTC.

The chain uses TRBV5-1 and TRBJ1-4; D remains ambiguous. CDR3 length: 15 amino acids. V gave up 4 bases and J gave up 0 bases, with 10 bases separating them. CDR1 SGHRS and CDR2 YFSETQ come from the germline V gene. The CDR3: CASSLTEATNEKLFF. CDR3 in DNA: TGCGCCAGCAGCCTAACGGAAGCAACTAATGAAAAACTGTTTTTT.

This clone has just a few counts. The chain joins TRBV2 to TRBJ1-1; no reliable D call. The CDR3 runs to 10 residues. Germline V CDR1 and CDR2: SNHLY, FYNNEI. V gave up 9 bases and J gave up 6 bases, with 8 bases separating them. CDR3 in amino acids: CARKGSEAFF. CDR3 nucleotides: TGTGCCAGGAAGGGCTCTGAAGCTTTCTTT.

The J gene is TRBJ2-7, the V gene TRBV27; D may be TRBD1 (6 bases). The CDR3 is made up of 14 amino acids. Trimming stripped 6 bases from V and 4 bases from J, with 16 bases between. CDR1 is MNHEY, CDR2 SMNVEV, per germline (reference sequence). CDR3 sequence reads: CASSPGQTFYEQYF. The CDR3 nucleotides are TGTGCCAGCAGCCCCGGACAGACCTTTTACGAGCAGTACTTC.

The chain carries TRBV7-9 and TRBJ2-2; TRBD2 agrees at 7 bases. Germline CDR1 is SEHNR and CDR2 is FQNEAQ (reference sequence). The CDR3 length is 15 residues. J lost 7 bases, V lost 5 bases, and 10 bases had no gene match. The CDR3 loop is CASSPGLAVYGELFF. The DNA of the CDR3 is TGTGCCAGCAGCCCCGGGCTAGCGGTTTACGGGGAGCTGTTTTTT. Complete variable domain (other parts from reference TRBV7-9 and TRBJ2-2): DTGVSQNPRHKITKRGQNVTFRCDPISEHNRLYWYRQTLGQGPEFLTYFQNEAQLEKSRLLSDRFSAERPKGSFSTLEIQRTEQGDSAMYLCASSPGLAVYGELFFGEGSRLTVL.

This chain uses TRBV4-1 with TRBJ2-7, with TRBD2 matching 11 bases. The CDR3 spans 16 residues. Losses at the gene ends were 2 bases for V and 4 bases for J; bases not matched to a gene: 7. Germline V gene sequence: CDR1 MGHRA, CDR2 YSYEKL. CDR3 nucleotide sequence: TGCGCCAGCAGCCAAATAGTAGCGGGAGGGATATACGAGCAGTACTTC. This codes for CASSQIVAGGIYEQYF.